One sample yielded the 31 T cell receptor beta chains listed below, sequenced in a study of OX40 agonist ivuxolimab in advanced cancers. Library preparation used the immunoSEQ multiplex PCR assay. TCRdb provides this immuneACCESS table in a form limited to in-frame rearrangements. Some clones are lacking; in checked studies, under half of them reflect an unresolved V gene, and why the rest are absent is not known. The sample table contains 65,000 to 95,000 clones; only one count was recorded for about 90% of them. The ten largest clones represent around 6.5% of the sample. The sequencing here drew on CD4+ or CD8+ T cells sorted from blood, taken in a trial of the OX40 agonist ivuxolimab. These receptors came from an adult with an advanced solid tumor such as melanoma, head and neck, liver or kidney cancer.

Only one count was recorded for this clone. This chain joins TRBV6-1 and TRBJ1-6, with D possibly being TRBD1 (5 bases). Germline values: CDR1 MNHNS, CDR2 SASEGT. This CDR3 contains 18 residues. V lost 4 bases, J lost 7 bases, and 23 bases lay in between. The CDR3 loop reads CASSAPPLGPSRNSPLHF. In DNA form, the CDR3 reads TGTGCCAGCAGTGCCCCCCCGTTGGGACCGAGTAGGAATTCACCCCTCCACTTT.

The genes are TRBV10-1 and TRBJ2-5; 7 bases agree with TRBD2. The CDR3 has 17 residues. After removal of 2 bases from V and 2 bases from J, the junction contained 11 bases not matched to a gene. CDR1 WNHNN and CDR2 SYGVQD come from the germline V gene (reference sequence). CDR3 DNA: TGCGCCAGCAGTGAGGGAATCGCGGGAGTTAGTCAAGAGACCCAGTACTTC. Its protein product is CASSEGIAGVSQETQYF.

This clone was found a few times. The chain is built from TRBV7-9 and TRBJ2-1; D not certain. The CDR3 is 19 amino acids. Germline-derived CDR1 and CDR2 are SEHNR and FQNEAQ (reference sequence). The V end was cut by 4 bases, the J end by 5 bases, with 27 bases between. CDR3 protein: CASSSSSDAVALLDNEQFF. CDR3 in DNA: TGTGCCAGCAGCTCCTCTTCCGACGCTGTGGCACTCCTTGACAATGAGCAGTTCTTC.

The chain uses TRBV30 and TRBJ2-3; 9 bases line up with TRBD2. CDR3 length: 15 amino acids. The V segment lost 5 bases and the J segment 5 bases; nucleotides outside the gene matches: 11. The V gene's germline CDR1 is GTSNPN and CDR2 SVGIG (reference sequence). CDR3 in DNA: TGTGCCTGGTACTTTGGGAGCGGGAGGAGAGATACGCAGTATTTT. The encoded protein is CAWYFGSGRRDTQYF.

The CDR3 nucleotides are TGCGCCAGCAGCCCCAGCGGAACCTACGAGCAGTACTTC. This gives the protein CASSPSGTYEQYF. The gene calls are TRBV5-1 and TRBJ2-7; TRBD2 is a possible D gene (5 bases). Trimming took off 4 bases at V and 2 bases at J, with 10 bases between the two ends. The CDR3 runs to 13 residues. Germline V lookup: CDR1 SGHRS, CDR2 YFSETQ.

This clone was detected once. The chain joins TRBV6-5 to TRBJ1-5; no reliable D call. Per the germline V gene, CDR1 is MNHEY and CDR2 is SVGAGI. V was shortened by 6 bases and J by 1 base, with 13 bases between the two germline ends. The CDR3 contains 15 residues. CDR3: CASRRSERSNQPQHF. DNA for the CDR3: TGTGCCAGCAGGCGTTCGGAACGGAGCAATCAGCCCCAGCATTTT.

The CDR3 reads CASSQDQGNIQYF. The CDR3 nucleotides read TGCGCCAGCAGCCAAGATCAGGGAAACATTCAGTACTTC. This rearrangement joins TRBV4-1 to TRBJ2-4, with D possibly matching TRBD1 (5 bases). V was trimmed by 0 bases and J by 6 bases, leaving 6 bases between them. Germline loops: CDR1 MGHRA, CDR2 YSYEKL. The CDR3 is 13 residues long.

This chain links TRBV5-1 with TRBJ1-4; D gene ambiguous. The germline CDR1 and CDR2 sequences are SGHRS and YFSETQ. Trimming took off 0 bases at V and 3 bases at J, with 6 bases between the two ends. The CDR3 is made up of 14 amino acids. CDR3 in DNA: TGCGCCAGCAGCTTGGCACAGTCTAATGAAAAACTGTTTTTT. It is translated as CASSLAQSNEKLFF.

In its sample, this clone was seen once. The chain couples TRBV5-1 to TRBJ1-2; 8 bases align to TRBD1. V gave up 2 bases and J gave up 4 bases; unmatched junction bases: 4. The germline gives CDR1 SGHRS, CDR2 YFSETQ. The CDR3 extends over 14 amino acids. CDR3 DNA: TGCGCCAGCAGCTTCAGGGGGCAGGGCTATGGCTACACCTTC. Amino acid sequence: CASSFRGQGYGYTF.

V is TRBV2 and J is TRBJ2-5; 7 bases fit TRBD1. Unmatched junction bases numbered 3, after V lost 4 bases and J lost 4 bases. The CDR3 loop spans 13 amino acids. From germline, CDR1 is SNHLY and CDR2 FYNNEI. In nucleotides, the CDR3 is TGTGCCAGCAGTGCCAACAGGGGAGAGACCCAGTACTTC. Translated: CASSANRGETQYF.

This chain connects TRBV6-1 to TRBJ1-2, with D tentatively TRBD1 (5 bases). The V end lost 7 bases, the J end lost 4 bases, and 16 bases lay between the germline ends. Germline assignment: CDR1 MNHNS and CDR2 SASEGT. The CDR3 is made up of 14 amino acids. CDR3 residues: CASISPGRIYGYTF. DNA of the CDR3: TGTGCCAGCATTTCCCCAGGGCGCATCTATGGCTACACCTTC.

This clone was counted once. The V call is TRBV14, the J call TRBJ2-7; D possibly uses TRBD1 or TRBD2 (5 bases each). V was pared by 0 bases and J by 2 bases, with 11 bases between. The CDR3 loop spans 15 amino acids. Germline V lookup: CDR1 SGHDN, CDR2 FVKESK. This chain's CDR3 is CASSQDGGEPYEQYF. CDR3 nucleotides: TGTGCCAGCAGCCAAGATGGGGGAGAACCCTACGAGCAGTACTTC. Supplemented by reference TRBV14 and TRBJ2-7, the full variable domain reads EAGVTQFPSHSVIEKGQTVTLRCDPISGHDNLYWYRRVMGKEIKFLLHFVKESKQDESGMPNNRFLAERTGGTYSTLKVQPAELEDSGVYFCASSQDGGEPYEQYFGPGTRLTVT.

For this clone: Other DNA sequences in the same sample also yield this CDR3. The J gene is TRBJ2-3, the V gene TRBV9, with a weak D call TRBD1 (5 bases). Per the germline V gene, CDR1 is SGDLS and CDR2 is YYNGEE. V was trimmed by 0 bases and J by 4 bases, leaving 6 bases between them. The CDR3 is 13 residues long. Here the CDR3 reads CASSVVGADTQYF. The CDR3 nucleotides read TGTGCCAGCAGCGTAGTAGGGGCAGATACGCAGTATTTT.

This clone was seen a single time. The gene calls are TRBV6-6 and TRBJ2-5; D is undetermined. This CDR3 has 13 amino acids. V was pared by 6 bases and J by 5 bases, with 13 bases between. CDR1 is MNHNY, CDR2 SVGAGI, per germline (reference sequence). CDR3 nucleotides: TGTGCCAGCAGCCCACCAGGCCGGGAGACCCAGTACTTC. Amino acids: CASSPPGRETQYF.

This chain connects TRBV27 to TRBJ2-7; D remains unclear. V lost 5 bases, J lost 3 bases, and 5 bases lay in between. Germline-derived CDR1 and CDR2 are MNHEY and SMNVEV (reference sequence). CDR3 size: 11 residues. The CDR3 loop is CASSLFYEQYF. The DNA of the CDR3 is TGTGCCAGCAGTCTTTTCTACGAGCAGTACTTC.

The chain employs TRBV5-1 and TRBJ1-2; 10 bases line up with TRBD1. The length of the CDR3 is 18 residues. Germline values: CDR1 SGHRS, CDR2 YFSETQ. Unmatched junction bases numbered 16, after V lost 2 bases and J lost 6 bases. The CDR3 DNA reads TGCGCCAGCAGCTTCAAACCGGGACAGGGGATGACTTACGATGGCTACACCTTC. It codes for CASSFKPGQGMTYDGYTF.

The chain couples TRBV9 to TRBJ2-2, with a possible D match to TRBD1 (6 bases). Trimming cost V 4 bases and J 7 bases, with 8 bases left between them. The CDR3 contains 12 residues. The germline V gene has CDR1 SGDLS and CDR2 YYNGEE. The CDR3 bases are TGTGCCAGCAGCCCCAGGGGCGGGGAGCTGTTTTTT. This translates into CASSPRGGELFF.

V usage is TRBV5-6 and J usage is TRBJ2-4; D gene uncertain. V lost 4 bases and J 2 bases, leaving 10 bases between the germline ends. Germline V CDR1 and CDR2: SGHDT, YYEEEE. CDR3 size: 14 residues. CDR3 bases: TGTGCCAGCAGCGTACCCGCCTCCAAAAACATTCAGTACTTC. Protein: CASSVPASKNIQYF.

A remark on this clone: Other DNA sequences of this sample code for an identical CDR3. The genes are TRBV5-1 and TRBJ2-3; 10 nucleotides match TRBD2. This CDR3 region has 15 residues. Germline V lookup: CDR1 SGHRS, CDR2 YFSETQ. J lost 1 base, V lost 4 bases, and 3 bases had no gene match. This CDR3 is CASSPGTSGTDTQYF. Written as DNA, the CDR3 is TGCGCCAGCAGCCCCGGGACTAGCGGCACAGATACGCAGTATTTT. Together with reference TRBV5-1 and TRBJ2-3, the CDR3 gives the full variable domain: KAGVTQTPRYLIKTRGQQVTLSCSPISGHRSVSWYQQTPGQGLQFLFEYFSETQRNKGNFPGRFSGRQFSNSRSEMNVSTLELGDSALYLCASSPGTSGTDTQYFGPGTRLTVL.

The CDR3 region has the DNA TGTGCCAGCAGCTTACAGGCAGCCTCCTACGAGCAGTACTTC. It codes for CASSLQAASYEQYF. This chain links TRBV11-1 with TRBJ2-7; D uncertain. The V end was cut by 2 bases, the J end by 0 bases, with 8 bases between. The CDR3 is 14 residues long. The V gene's germline CDR1 is SGHAT and CDR2 FQDESV (reference sequence).

The chain joins TRBV7-3 to TRBJ2-5; unclear D gene. The CDR3 is made up of 14 amino acids. The V end was cut by 0 bases, the J end by 0 bases, with 5 bases between. Germline lookup yields CDR1 SGHTA and CDR2 FQGTGA. The DNA for the CDR3 is TGTGCCAGCAGCTTAACGGGCTACCAAGAGACCCAGTACTTC. This codes for CASSLTGYQETQYF.

The chain employs TRBV28 and TRBJ1-2; D is uncertain. This CDR3 contains 16 residues. Per the germline V gene, CDR1 is MDHEN and CDR2 is SYDVKM. V was clipped by 2 bases and J by 4 bases, with 17 bases between them. In DNA form, the CDR3 reads TGTGCCAGCAGTTTACTTTCCAGCCCTGGTGCCTATGGCTACACCTTC. It is translated as CASSLLSSPGAYGYTF.

This chain links TRBV4-2 with TRBJ2-7; D is unresolved. This CDR3 is 15 amino acids long. CDR1 is LGHNA, CDR2 YNFKEQ, per germline. Trimming removed 0 bases from V and 3 bases from J, with 12 bases in between. CDR3 nucleotides: TGTGCCAGCAGCCAAGACCGGACCACGGGCTACGAGCAGTACTTC. Translated, it gives CASSQDRTTGYEQYF.

The CDR3 sequence: CASKSEDPYEQYF. For the CDR3, the DNA is TGTGCCAGTAAGTCCGAGGACCCCTACGAGCAGTACTTC. This sequence joins TRBV19 and TRBJ2-7, with D unresolved. From germline, CDR1 is LNHDA and CDR2 SQIVND (reference sequence). Trimming cost V 7 bases and J 2 bases, with 12 bases left between them. The CDR3 loop spans 13 amino acids.

This clone was found once. The CDR3 DNA is TGTGCCAGCAGCTTCTTTAGCGGGCCGGGACAAGAGACCCAGTACTTC. As protein: CASSFFSGPGQETQYF. The chain is built from TRBV5-6 and TRBJ2-5; 7 bases fit TRBD2. Trimming at V came to 2 bases and at J to 2 bases, leaving 9 bases not matched to a gene. The CDR3 totals 16 residues. Germline V lookup: CDR1 SGHDT, CDR2 YYEEEE. The full variable domain, completed using reference TRBV5-6 and TRBJ2-5, is DAGVTQSPTHLIKTRGQQVTLRCSPKSGHDTVSWYQQALGQGPQFIFQYYEEEERQRGNFPDRFSGHQFPNYSSELNVNALLLGDSALYLCASSFFSGPGQETQYFGPGTRLLVL.

The gene calls are TRBV7-9 and TRBJ2-5; D is ambiguous. The CDR3 totals 16 residues. V lost 1 base to trimming and J lost 2 bases, with 14 bases between them. Looked up from germline, CDR1 is SEHNR and CDR2 is FQNEAQ (reference sequence). CDR3 region: CASSLEVGSTQETQYF. For the CDR3, the DNA is TGTGCCAGCAGCTTAGAAGTCGGTTCAACGCAAGAGACCCAGTACTTC.

The rearrangement links TRBV18 to TRBJ1-4; TRBD1 aligns across 7 bases. The V and J ends lost 3 bases and 0 bases, in that order; junction bases with no gene match: 1. Germline CDR1 KGHSH, CDR2 LQKENI. CDR3 length: 15 residues. CDR3 region: CASSPGTATNEKLFF. CDR3 nucleotides: TGTGCCAGCTCACCCGGGACAGCAACTAATGAAAAACTGTTTTTT.

The J gene is TRBJ2-7, the V gene TRBV27; 9 positions match TRBD2. Germline lookup yields CDR1 MNHEY and CDR2 SMNVEV (reference sequence). CDR3 size: 16 residues. The trim removed 7 bases at V and 3 bases at J, leaving 13 bases unmatched. The CDR3 DNA is TGTGCCAGCAACCGACGCTCCGGGACTAGCAGCTACGAGCAGTACTTC. Encoded protein: CASNRRSGTSSYEQYF.

Only a few counts were recorded for this clone. CDR3 nucleotides: TGTGCCAGCAGTGAACGGCAGGGCCATGGCTACACCTTC. It yields the protein CASSERQGHGYTF. J is TRBJ1-2 and V is TRBV6-1, with a possible D match to TRBD1 (5 bases). Per the germline V gene, CDR1 is MNHNS and CDR2 is SASEGT. Trimming removed 2 bases at V and 6 bases at J, with 10 bases between. This CDR3 region has 13 residues.

This chain joins TRBV27 and TRBJ2-1; 14 positions match TRBD2. J gave up 4 bases and V 10 bases, and 12 bases lay outside the gene matches. This CDR3 region has 17 residues. Germline-derived CDR1 and CDR2 are MNHEY and SMNVEV (reference sequence). The CDR3 coding sequence is TGTGCCATCCCCAGGACTAGCGGGAGGCCCCTGTACAATGAGCAGTTCTTC. It is translated as CAIPRTSGRPLYNEQFF.

The chain links TRBV30 to TRBJ2-3; TRBD1 agrees at 11 bases. Germline lookup yields CDR1 GTSNPN and CDR2 SVGIG (reference sequence). The CDR3 covers 16 residues. The V gene end was trimmed by 1 base and the J gene end by 8 bases; junction bases not matched to a gene: 11. The CDR3 coding sequence is TGTGCCTGGAGTGGCCTCGGACAGGGGGCACAGGGTACGCAGTATTTT. Protein product: CAWSGLGQGAQGTQYF. The whole variable domain, remainder taken from reference TRBV30 and TRBJ2-3, is SQTIHQWPATLVQPVGSPLSLECTVEGTSNPNLYWYRQAAGRGLQLLFYSVGIGQISSEVPQNLSASRPQDRQFILSSKKLLLSDSGFYLCAWSGLGQGAQGTQYFGPGTRLTVL.